The present entry profiles one T cell receptor (beta chain) with its context. Its cognate antigen has yet to be identified. No base quality values were provided; no much bigger clone lies one nucleotide off. The sample is drawn from a study of OX40 agonist ivuxolimab in advanced cancers. A note on the overall study: Ivuxolimab, which targeted the costimulatory receptor OX40 (CD134), was an agonistic, fully human IgG2 monoclonal antibody. Prior anti-PD-1, anti-PD-L1 or anti-CTLA-4 therapy was permitted, and checkpoint inhibitors had been received by around 40% of dose-escalation patients. The paper describes the monotherapy dose-escalation part (N of about 57 patients) of the phase I trial of ivuxolimab. The dose-escalation cohort was about 86% male with a mean age of around 62 years, ranging from roughly 20 to 80. The purpose of peripheral TCRbeta sequencing was to test whether ivuxolimab changed TCR sequence diversity and led to clonal T-cell expansion. Intravenous ivuxolimab was administered to patients every 2 weeks at six dose levels: 0.01, 0.1, 0.3, 1.5, 3 and 10 mg/kg. Partial responses occurred in three dose-escalation patients, of whom one had hepatocellular carcinoma and two had cutaneous melanoma. Of the roughly 53 patients in dose escalation, about 20 had hepatocellular carcinoma, approximately 15 had melanoma, 9 had renal cell carcinoma and 9 had head and neck cancer.

Per the germline V gene, SGHRS is the CDR1 and YFSETQ is the CDR2. At the junction V is shortened by 4 bases and J by 1 base; bases outside the gene matches: 4. Measured from the cysteine to the phenylalanine, the CDR3 is 16 residues long. Only the CDR3 part of the read is kept: 48 bases, read in frame from the first base. The paper as a whole reports these results and caveats: After ivuxolimab, CD8+ T cells had more expanded clones than CD4+ T cells on average. Antigen specificity was not determined for the clonally expanded peripheral T cells. In the 0.1-3.0 mg/kg groups, partial responders were among the patients with the lowest normalized peripheral clonal expansion, particularly in CD8+ T cells. Low levels of normalized T-cell clonal expansion were also seen in some patients who did not respond. At doses from 0.1 to 3.0 mg/kg, clonal expansion was seen in both CD4+ and CD8+ blood T cells between baseline and week 6.

Patients with a history of autoimmune disease or receiving systemic immunosuppression were excluded from the trial. In every dose cohort, peripheral blood was drawn for TCR sequencing at baseline, cycle 4 day 1, and cycle 7 day 1. Samples were obtained from an open-label, multicenter, first-in-human phase I dose-escalation trial of ivuxolimab. Adults with locally advanced or metastatic melanoma, renal cell carcinoma, hepatocellular carcinoma or head and neck squamous cell carcinoma were enrolled in the trial. Before TCR sequencing, CD4+ T cells and CD8+ T cells were sorted from peripheral blood as separate populations. Genomic DNA was isolated from the sorted cells so that the TCRbeta CDR3 region could be sequenced. The immunoSEQ Assay was used for sequencing of TCRbeta CDR3 regions. The table was pulled from immuneACCESS by TCRdb, which kept in-frame rearrangements only. Such tables lose some clones; where checked, under half of the loss comes from unresolved V genes, and the rest has no known cause. Counted in this sample were tens of thousands of clones; more than 75% of them appeared once. The top ten clones comprise 1.5% to 2% of the sample.

The sequence derives from an adult with an advanced solid tumor such as melanoma, head and neck, liver or kidney cancer. Sequences were derived from CD4+ or CD8+ T cells sorted from blood, sampled in a trial of the OX40 agonist ivuxolimab. The chain uses TRBV5-1 and TRBJ2-2; TRBD2 aligns with 10 central bases. The CDR3 region: CASSNRTSGNTGELFF. The DNA is TGCGCCAGCAGCAACAGGACTAGCGGGAACACCGGGGAGCTGTTTTTT.